The TCR beta chain described here comes from a study of shared clonotypes between healthy human individuals (dated by TCRdb to between 2020 and 2021). General notes on the study: Two women and three men aged 18 to 49 years were included in the cohort. Blood TCR repertoires of several healthy adults were deeply sequenced to estimate repertoire size and the extent of clonotype sharing between individuals. Between about 0.8 and 9 billion PBMCs per donor were obtained by leukapheresis. Different laboratories and diverse techniques were used to prepare libraries and sequence TCR repertoires, to increase sequencing depth and limit assay-specific biases.

On this clone: It has no known antigen specificity. Per-base quality was not reported, and no clone a single base away is much larger than it.

Using the deep immunoSEQ assay, multiplex PCR amplified TCR CDR3 regions from genomic DNA. For each cell subset, the extracted genomic DNA was distributed evenly across all wells of several immunoSEQ 96-well plates, and each plate served as one replicate. For unsorted PBMC, approximately 300 ng of genomic DNA, equivalent to about 30,000 T cell genomes, went into each replicate PCR. Genomic DNA from unsorted PBMC was sequenced over ten immunoSEQ deep assay plates. Purified libraries were measured with a Qubit 3.0 fluorometer, size-checked on a Bioanalyzer 2100, and measured again with the KAPA Library Quantification kit. Every immunoSEQ 96-well plate was sequenced on a dedicated single-read 150-cycle Illumina NextSeq 550 flow cell. The paper's processing steps were these. Because only junctional sequences without quality scores were contained in the immunoSEQ output, filtering matching that applied to full-length reads could not be performed. Sequences were annotated with PyIR, a Python wrapper for IgBLAST v1.9, using IMGT germline references to assign V/J genes and CDR3. Any read was removed if the V/J assignment was weak (E-value above 1e-6), the CDR3 was missing, or the read contained stop codons, out-of-frame junctions, or ambiguous translated residues. A V3J clonotype was defined by an identical inferred V gene, J gene, and CDR3 amino acid sequence. To compute the percentage overlap between repertoires, the number of shared unique clonotypes was divided by the size of the smaller repertoire. RTK rarefaction, the Chao1 estimator, and Recon v2.1 estimates of unobserved clonotypes were used to assess repertoire richness. Imported from immuneACCESS, the table was reduced by TCRdb to in-frame sequences with V and J called. These copies leave out some clones; in studies compared against another copy, an unresolved V gene accounts for under half, and the cause of the remainder is not known. V and J calls and clone size follow that table, whereas D and trimming were derived from the DNA. For this sample there are 450,000 to 500,000 clones; roughly 80% appear just once. Of the sample, more than 9.5% falls within the top ten clones.

Broader findings and caveats from the paper: The small number of donors limited the genetic and exposure-history diversity represented. Pairwise subsampling led to the expectation that sequencing depth would affect the degree of clonotype sharing among donors. Sampling was limited to blood, and TCR repertoires in tissue likely differ from TCR repertoires in blood.

The CDR1 and CDR2 encoded by the germline V gene are SNHLY and FYNNEI. The CDR3 starts with the cysteine, ends with the phenylalanine, and has 15 residues. The only DNA kept is the CDR3, 45 bases in frame from the first base. Trimmed from V: 5 bases; trimmed from J: 1 base; junction bases lacking a gene match: 3. Healthy HIV-negative adults with no recently reported acute infections or vaccinations were included as donors. Every donor was a Caucasian adult living in Nashville, Tennessee, USA. For unsorted samples, tens of millions of PBMCs were counted, and genomic DNA was extracted using the QIAamp DNA Blood Mini kit. Blood was collected by leukapheresis, and PBMCs were isolated by Ficoll-Histopaque density gradient centrifugation and then cryopreserved in liquid nitrogen vapor phase.

Specimen: PBMCs. The receptor was derived from a woman aged 40 to 50 in good health. Some clones in this sample may be carry-over from other donors' samples. The sequence is built from TRBV2 and TRBJ1-5; 9 nucleotides in the junction match TRBD1. At the DNA level, the sequence is TGTGCCAGCAGTTATGGGACAGGGAGCAATCAGCCCCAGCATTTT. Its protein is CASSYGTGSNQPQHF.